This passage covers 8 T cell receptor beta chains from one sample sequenced in a study of blood T cell repertoires in COVID-19. This table comes from immunoSEQ multiplex PCR, and its TCRdb copy is limited to in-frame clones, with some not included. The data hold approximately 240,000 clones, with 65% to 90% observed a single time. The source material was peripheral blood. The receptors were gathered from a woman aged 40 to 50 who had recovered from COVID-19.

This sequence joins TRBV13 and TRBJ2-3; D is uncertain. V dropped 0 bases and J dropped 0 bases, with 13 bases sitting between them. The CDR3 loop spans 17 amino acids. The germline V gene has CDR1 PRHDT and CDR2 FYEKMQ (reference sequence). The DNA of the CDR3 is TGTGCCAGCAGCTTAGGCGGTCGTGGCGGTAGCACAGATACGCAGTATTTT. Translation: CASSLGGRGGSTDTQYF.

The J gene is TRBJ2-7, the V gene TRBV7-2; possible D gene TRBD2, 6 bases. CDR1 is SGHTA and CDR2 is FQGNSA in the germline V gene. The V end lost 1 base, the J end lost 3 bases, and 13 bases lay between the germline ends. The CDR3 has 15 residues. CDR3 nucleotides: TGTGCCAGCAGCTTAGTACCCGGGGACTTCTACGAGCAGTACTTC. It encodes CASSLVPGDFYEQYF.

This rearrangement joins TRBV7-2 to TRBJ2-5; D unresolved. The V and J ends lost 1 base and 5 bases respectively, with 11 bases between them. The CDR3 length is 14 residues. The germline V gene encodes CDR1 SGHTA and CDR2 FQGNSA. CDR3 in DNA: TGTGCCAGCAGCTTAGGATCGACCGGGGAGACCCAGTACTTC. Translation: CASSLGSTGETQYF.

This chain uses TRBV3-1 (or the pseudogene TRBV3-2) with TRBJ1-1; D gene ambiguous. Trimming shortened V by 3 bases and J by 3 bases, and 11 bases separated the two germline ends. CDR1 is LGHDT and CDR2 is YNNKEL in the germline V gene (reference sequence). This CDR3 is built from 14 residues. DNA of the CDR3: TGTGCCAGCAGCCAGAACGCGGACTACACTGAAGCTTTCTTT. Amino acids: CASSQNADYTEAFF.

The rearrangement joins TRBV15 to TRBJ1-5, with unresolved D. The CDR3 spans 14 residues. Germline lookup yields CDR1 LNHNV and CDR2 YYDKDF (reference sequence). The V and J ends lost 3 bases and 7 bases respectively, with 13 bases between them. The CDR3 bases are TGTGCCACCAGCAGGCCGGAGGTGGTACAGCCCCAGCATTTT. This codes for CATSRPEVVQPQHF.

The chain recombines TRBV18 with TRBJ2-2; 11 positions agree with TRBD1. CDR1 and CDR2 from the germline V gene are KGHSH and LQKENI. Germline trimming cut 3 bases from V and 4 bases from J; bases unmatched to any gene: 10. This CDR3 has 18 residues. CDR3 sequence: CASSPNLFGTGGTGELFF. The CDR3 DNA follows: TGTGCCAGCTCACCTAACCTATTCGGGACAGGGGGCACCGGGGAGCTGTTTTTT.

The J gene is TRBJ2-5, the V gene TRBV19; 10 nucleotides align to TRBD1. Unmatched junction bases numbered 5, after V lost 5 bases and J lost 5 bases. Germline loops: CDR1 LNHDA, CDR2 SQIVND (reference sequence). The CDR3 contains 14 residues. The CDR3 spells CASSPTGGGETQYF. DNA for the CDR3: TGTGCCAGTAGTCCGACAGGGGGCGGGGAGACCCAGTACTTC.

The chain recombines TRBV7-8 with TRBJ1-2, with 11 nucleotides matching TRBD1. Per germline, CDR1 SGHVS and CDR2 FQNEAQ. There are 15 residues in the CDR3. The V and J ends lost 5 bases and 3 bases, in that order; junction bases with no gene match: 5. The DNA for the CDR3 is TGTGCCAGCAGCCCAAGGACAGGGGGCGACTATGGCTACACCTTC. Translation: CASSPRTGGDYGYTF.